Listed here are 20 T cell receptor beta chains from one sample, sequenced in a study of T cells in Graves' hyperthyroidism and ophthalmopathy. Regions amplified from RNA transcripts were the TCR beta CDR3 regions. The HTBI primer set drove a first-round RT-PCR of the TCR CDR3. TCRdb itself ran the multiplex PCR reads through MiXCR, one entry per CDR3 protein. The top ten hold about a third of the sample, which has some 340,000 distinct CDR3 sequences, roughly an eighth seen once. The sequenced material came from blood. The receptors derive from a woman aged 40 to 50 with Graves' ophthalmopathy.

This clonotype was counted many times. The V call is TRBV29-1, the J call TRBJ1-2; D might be TRBD1 (5 bases). CDR3 length: 12 residues. V gave up 4 bases and J gave up 8 bases, with 14 bases separating them. The V gene's germline CDR1 is SQVTM and CDR2 ANQGSEA. CDR3 protein: CSVGSRDRGYTF. The CDR3 nucleotides are TGCAGCGTTGGAAGCAGGGATCGGGGCTACACCTTC. Supplemented by reference TRBV29-1 and TRBJ1-2, the full variable domain reads SAVISQKPSRDICQRGTSLTIQCQVDSQVTMMFWYRQQPGQSLTLIATANQGSEATYESGFVIDKFPISRPNLTFSTLTVSNMSPEDSSIYLCSVGSRDRGYTFGSGTRLTVV.

This clonotype was seen a few times. J is TRBJ2-7 and V is TRBV6-1, with 10 bases matching TRBD2. The V and J ends lost 5 bases and 2 bases, in that order; junction bases with no gene match: 12. The germline gives CDR1 MNHNS, CDR2 SASEGT. CDR3 length: 17 amino acids. In nucleotides, the CDR3 is TGTGCCAGCAGTAAAAACCCACTAGCGGGGTTGGCCTACGAGCAGTACTTC. Translated: CASSKNPLAGLAYEQYF.

The chain recombines TRBV18 with TRBJ2-1, with a possible D match to TRBD1 (5 bases). This CDR3 spans 16 amino acids. Germline assignment: CDR1 KGHSH and CDR2 LQKENI. Trimming cost V 3 bases and J 0 bases, with 12 bases left between them. The CDR3 bases are TGTGCCAGCTCACCCACTGGGGCGAGCTCCTACAATGAGCAGTTCTTC. It codes for CASSPTGASSYNEQFF.

The chain carries TRBV6-1 and TRBJ1-6, with D hard to call. Germline CDR1 and CDR2: MNHNS and SASEGT. This CDR3 comprises 13 residues. The ends were cut back, 6 bases at V and 6 bases at J, with 9 bases in the middle. The CDR3 DNA follows: TGTGCCAGCAGCTGGAGGGCTAATTCACCCCTCCACTTT. This translates into CASSWRANSPLHF.

The rearrangement joins TRBV19 to TRBJ1-5, with D unresolved. Germline V gene sequence: CDR1 LNHDA, CDR2 SQIVND (reference sequence). The CDR3 covers 14 residues. Deletions cut 3 bases from V and 2 bases from J, with 8 bases between. The CDR3 region is CASSIYPGNQPQHF. The CDR3 DNA reads TGTGCCAGTAGTATTTATCCGGGCAATCAGCCCCAGCATTTT.

As concerns this clonotype: A much larger clone differs by one base, so this may be a read error. The V gene is TRBV10-3, the J gene TRBJ1-1, with D possibly TRBD1 on 6 matching bases. V lost 8 bases and J 4 bases, leaving 11 bases between the germline ends. Per the germline V gene, CDR1 is ENHRY and CDR2 is SYGVKD. The length of the CDR3 is 12 residues. CDR3 in DNA: TGTGCCATCTGGCCGGGGGCCACTGAAGCTTTCTTT. Its protein product is CAIWPGATEAFF.

This clonotype was detected many times. The chain combines TRBV27 with TRBJ2-1; the match to TRBD2 covers 8 bases. CDR3 size: 15 residues. Germline CDR1 and CDR2: MNHEY and SMNVEV (reference sequence). J gave up 7 bases and V 3 bases, and 8 bases lay outside the gene matches. The CDR3 protein is CASSLSGSGWNEQFF. CDR3 in DNA: TGTGCCAGCAGTTTGAGCGGGAGTGGCTGGAATGAGCAGTTCTTC.

Only a few counts were recorded for this clonotype. The V gene is TRBV20-1, the J gene TRBJ2-4, with 9 bases matching TRBD1. Trimming removed 3 bases from V and 15 bases from J; junction bases left unmatched: 12. Germline V CDR1 and CDR2: DFQATT, SNEGSKA (reference sequence). This CDR3 region has 13 residues. The CDR3 DNA is TGCAGTGCTAGGCCGCCGGGACAGGGTCAAACGTACTTC. It specifies CSARPPGQGQTYF.

At least ten counts were recorded for this clonotype. The rearrangement joins TRBV7-8 to TRBJ1-1; TRBD1 aligns across 9 bases. CDR3 length: 19 amino acids. Germline V gene lookup returns CDR1 SGHVS and CDR2 FQNEAQ. The V segment lost 5 bases and the J segment 3 bases; nucleotides outside the gene matches: 19. For the CDR3, the DNA is TGTGCCAGCAGCCCCTACAATCCGGGACAGGGAACGTTTGACACTGAAGCTTTCTTT. Its protein is CASSPYNPGQGTFDTEAFF.

The chain has TRBV2 and TRBJ1-1; the match to TRBD1 covers 8 bases. After removal of 5 bases from V and 3 bases from J, the junction contained 5 bases not matched to a gene. CDR1 and CDR2 from the germline V gene are SNHLY and FYNNEI. The length of the CDR3 is 14 residues. This CDR3 is CASSTGTGHTEAFF. DNA for the CDR3: TGTGCCAGCAGTACCGGGACAGGACACACTGAAGCTTTCTTT.

The chain has TRBV5-1 and TRBJ2-1; no clear D gene. CDR1 SGHRS and CDR2 YFSETQ come from the germline V gene. The CDR3 contains 16 residues. The V end was cut by 2 bases, the J end by 7 bases, with 19 bases between. The CDR3 loop reads CASSLVSSLVGNEQFF. The DNA for the CDR3 is TGCGCCAGCAGCTTAGTATCCAGCTTAGTAGGGAATGAGCAGTTCTTC.

The table lists this clonotype with many counts. Here the CDR3 reads CASTSRTSGSPTNEQFF. DNA of the CDR3: TGTGCCAGCACCTCGCGGACTAGCGGGTCTCCTACCAATGAGCAGTTCTTC. The gene calls are TRBV27 and TRBJ2-1; TRBD2 matches at 11 bases. Germline trimming cut 7 bases from V and 6 bases from J; bases unmatched to any gene: 14. Germline CDR1 and CDR2: MNHEY and SMNVEV (reference sequence). The CDR3 covers 17 residues.

This clonotype was seen only a few times. V usage is TRBV4-1 and J usage is TRBJ1-1, with 9 bases that match TRBD1. This CDR3 comprises 15 residues. Unmatched junction bases numbered 9, after V lost 5 bases and J lost 5 bases. Germline assignment: CDR1 MGHRA and CDR2 YSYEKL. DNA of the CDR3: TGCGCCAGCAGCGCTCAGACAGGGGGTAAAACTGAAGCTTTCTTT. This translates into CASSAQTGGKTEAFF.

In its sample, this clonotype was seen many times. This CDR3 reads CASSDGQGINSPLHF. The CDR3 bases are TGTGCCAGCAGTGACGGGCAGGGTATTAATTCACCCCTCCACTTT. This rearrangement joins TRBV2 to TRBJ1-6, with D perhaps TRBD1 (5 bases). CDR3 length equals 15 residues. Germline values: CDR1 SNHLY, CDR2 FYNNEI. Trimming shortened V by 3 bases and J by 6 bases, and 12 bases separated the two germline ends.

The chain combines TRBV6-4 with TRBJ1-1; D remains unclear. The CDR3 runs to 13 residues. Germline CDR1 and CDR2: MRHNA and SNTAGT. V was clipped by 5 bases and J by 2 bases, with 9 bases between them. CDR3 region: CASSRVFNTEAFF. DNA for the CDR3: TGTGCCAGCAGTCGGGTGTTTAACACTGAAGCTTTCTTT.

This clonotype occurred a few times. The rearrangement links TRBV9 to TRBJ2-2; 9 bases match TRBD2. CDR3 length: 16 residues. Germline CDR1 reads SGDLS; CDR2 reads YYNGEE. After removal of 2 bases from V and 6 bases from J, the junction contained 8 bases not matched to a gene. CDR3 loop: CASSVGAGGGAGELFF. The CDR3 DNA follows: TGTGCCAGCAGCGTGGGAGCGGGAGGCGGGGCCGGGGAGCTGTTTTTT.

This clonotype came up many times. V and J are TRBV7-9 and TRBJ2-7, with 9 bases identical to TRBD1. The CDR3 sequence is 16 residues long. V dropped 2 bases and J dropped 1; count of bases not matched to a gene: 6. CDR1 is SEHNR and CDR2 is FQNEAQ in the germline V gene (reference sequence). The CDR3: CASSLYLGQGSYEQYF. As DNA, the CDR3 is TGTGCCAGCAGCTTATATCTGGGACAGGGATCCTACGAGCAGTACTTC.

This clonotype was picked up a small number of times. This chain links TRBV5-4 with TRBJ2-3, with 7 positions matching TRBD2. The CDR3 length is 15 residues. CDR1 is SGHNT, CDR2 YYREEE, per germline (reference sequence). With 0 bases clipped from V and 10 bases from J, the junction kept 11 bases outside the gene matches. The CDR3 coding sequence is TGTGCCAGCAGCTTGGAGCTAGCGGCGGCCAGCGCGCAGTATTTT. Translated: CASSLELAAASAQYF.

V and J are TRBV3-1 and TRBJ2-3, with 8 bases lining up with TRBD2. This CDR3 is built from 18 residues. V lost 3 bases, J lost 6 bases, and 17 bases stayed unmatched. Germline CDR1 reads LGHDT; CDR2 reads YNNKEL (reference sequence). CDR3 nucleotide sequence: TGTGCCAGCAGCCAGGTACCGGGACTAGGGGTAGATTGGGATACGCAGTATTTT. Translation gives CASSQVPGLGVDWDTQYF.

This clonotype was seen only a few times. The V call is TRBV6-2 or TRBV6-3, the J call TRBJ2-7; 11 bases agree with TRBD2. The germline V gene has CDR1 MNHEY and CDR2 SVGEGT. Unmatched junction bases numbered 6, after V lost 4 bases and J lost 1 base. The CDR3 totals 16 residues. The CDR3 loop reads CASSLPGLAASYEQYF. CDR3 bases: TGTGCCAGCAGTTTACCGGGACTAGCGGCGTCCTACGAGCAGTACTTC.